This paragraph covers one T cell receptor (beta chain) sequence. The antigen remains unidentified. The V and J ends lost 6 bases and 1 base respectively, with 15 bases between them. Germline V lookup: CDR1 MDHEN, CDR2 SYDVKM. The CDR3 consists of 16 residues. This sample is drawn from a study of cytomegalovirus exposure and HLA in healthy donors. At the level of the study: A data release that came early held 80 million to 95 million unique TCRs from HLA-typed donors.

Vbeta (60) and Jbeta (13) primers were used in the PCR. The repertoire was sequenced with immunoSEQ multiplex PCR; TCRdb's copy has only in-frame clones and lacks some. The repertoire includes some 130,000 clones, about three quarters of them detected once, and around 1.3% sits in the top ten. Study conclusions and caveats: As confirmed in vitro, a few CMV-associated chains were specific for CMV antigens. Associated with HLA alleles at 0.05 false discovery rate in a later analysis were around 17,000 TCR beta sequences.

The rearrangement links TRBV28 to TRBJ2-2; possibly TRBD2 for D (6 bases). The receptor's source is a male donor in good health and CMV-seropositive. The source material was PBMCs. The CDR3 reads CASSRMGLQNTGELFF. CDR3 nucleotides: TGTGCCAGCAGCCGAATGGGACTTCAGAACACCGGGGAGCTGTTTTTT.